A single sample gave rise to the 17 T cell receptor beta chains below, sequenced in a study of control samples from healthy donors and cancer patients. Repertoires were generated with immunoSEQ multiplex PCR, while TCRdb's copy carries only in-frame clones and drops some. The repertoire has some 130,000 clones, 85% to 95% of them found once; the top ten carry roughly 7.8%. Sequenced input: blood. Source of these receptors: a man younger than 30 in good health.

This clone was detected only once. The J gene is TRBJ1-5, the V gene TRBV14; TRBD1 is a possible D gene (5 bases). Trimming took 1 base from V and 10 from J, leaving 17 bases between them. The CDR3 totals 15 residues. CDR1 and CDR2 from the germline V gene are SGHDN and FVKESK. The CDR3 spells CASSQARQARDPQHF. In DNA, the CDR3 is TGTGCCAGCAGCCAAGCGAGGCAGGCCCGGGACCCCCAGCATTTT.

The rearrangement uses TRBV29-1 and TRBJ2-5, with TRBD1 identical over 9 bases. This CDR3 comprises 13 residues. The V gene's germline CDR1 is SQVTM and CDR2 ANQGSEA. Losses at the gene ends were 6 bases for V and 4 bases for J; bases not matched to a gene: 6. In DNA form, the CDR3 reads TGCAGCGTCGTACAGGGGGCTGGAGAGACCCAGTACTTC. It is translated as CSVVQGAGETQYF.

This chain links TRBV6-6 with TRBJ2-7; D uncertain. V was clipped by 7 bases and J by 1 base, with 8 bases between them. Germline loops: CDR1 MNHNY, CDR2 SVGAGI (reference sequence). The CDR3 spans 12 residues. CDR3 DNA: TGTGCCAGCATTTCGGCTTCCTACGAGCAGTACTTC. Its protein is CASISASYEQYF.

This chain uses TRBV7-6 with TRBJ1-5; D perhaps matches TRBD1 (6 bases). The CDR3 spans 16 residues. With 5 bases removed from V and 9 bases from J, the gap between germline ends came to 23 bases. CDR1 is SGHVS and CDR2 is FNYEAQ in the germline V gene. In DNA, the CDR3 is TGTGCCAGCAGCCCGGCTCCGGGGGCCCGCATCGGGCCCCAGCATTTT. Protein: CASSPAPGARIGPQHF.

The chain employs TRBV11-2 and TRBJ2-3, with TRBD2 matching over 11 bases. Germline CDR1 and CDR2: SGHAT and FQNNGV. V was pared by 0 bases and J by 4 bases, with 0 bases of the junction left unmatched. This CDR3 comprises 15 residues. CDR3 DNA sequence: TGTGCCAGCAGCTTAGAACTAGCGGGGGCAGATACGCAGTATTTT. Protein product: CASSLELAGADTQYF. Variable domain in full (rest from reference TRBV11-2 and TRBJ2-3): EAGVAQSPRYKIIEKRQSVAFWCNPISGHATLYWYQQILGQGPKLLIQFQNNGVVDDSQLPKDRFSAERLKGVDSTLKIQPAKLEDSAVYLCASSLELAGADTQYFGPGTRLTVL.

V is TRBV9 and J is TRBJ1-6; D might be TRBD1 (6 bases). V was shortened by 0 bases and J by 6 bases, with 7 bases between the two germline ends. The CDR3 is made up of 14 amino acids. Germline V lookup: CDR1 SGDLS, CDR2 YYNGEE. The CDR3 DNA is TGTGCCAGCAGCGTAGGCAGGGGTAATTCACCCCTCCACTTT. Translating gives CASSVGRGNSPLHF.

This chain uses TRBV9 with TRBJ1-2; 9 positions match TRBD1. With V trimmed by 3 bases and J by 3 bases, 3 bases remained unmatched. Per germline, CDR1 SGDLS and CDR2 YYNGEE. The CDR3 runs to 14 residues. In DNA, the CDR3 is TGTGCCAGCAGCGGGGACAGGGATGACTATGGCTACACCTTC. This sequence encodes CASSGDRDDYGYTF.

The chain uses TRBV6-1 and TRBJ1-5; D gene uncertain. V was pared by 4 bases and J by 2 bases, with 15 bases between. Germline CDR1 MNHNS, CDR2 SASEGT. This CDR3 contains 16 residues. CDR3 in DNA: TGTGCCAGCAGTGGCACCGGGAGCGTTGGCAATCAGCCCCAGCATTTT. Translating gives CASSGTGSVGNQPQHF.

The chain uses TRBV19 and TRBJ1-5; perhaps TRBD1 as D (6 bases). CDR3 length: 15 residues. Germline V CDR1 and CDR2: LNHDA, SQIVND (reference sequence). V dropped 7 bases and J dropped 1 base, with 14 bases sitting between them. The CDR3 here is CASTANRVSNQPQHF. The CDR3 DNA sequence: TGTGCCAGTACCGCGAACAGGGTCAGCAATCAGCCCCAGCATTTT.

The V and J genes are TRBV5-6 and TRBJ1-4, with 8 bases identical to TRBD1. The V gene end was trimmed by 4 bases and the J gene end by 0 bases; junction bases not matched to a gene: 11. CDR3 size: 18 residues. In germline, CDR1 is SGHDT, CDR2 YYEEEE. The DNA of the CDR3 is TGTGCCAGCAGCATGACAGGGGCCGGATTTGCAACTAATGAAAAACTGTTTTTT. It translates to CASSMTGAGFATNEKLFF.

Notes on this clone: The same CDR3 also results from other DNA sequences found in this sample. The chain recombines TRBV12-3 or TRBV12-4 with TRBJ1-1, with a possible D match to TRBD1 (5 bases). The CDR3 has 12 amino acids. V shed 4 bases and J shed 8 bases, with 11 bases lying between them. CDR3 nucleotide sequence: TGTGCCAGCAGTTCCCCAAGGGGAGAAGCTTTCTTT. Translated: CASSSPRGEAFF.

The V gene is TRBV30, the J gene TRBJ1-5; the D gene is possibly TRBD1 (6 bases). Germline V gene lookup returns CDR1 GTSNPN and CDR2 SVGIG (reference sequence). CDR3 size: 15 residues. V was shortened by 2 bases and J by 3 bases, with 14 bases between the two germline ends. The CDR3 DNA is TGTGCCTGGAGTAGGAGGGGGGGCCACAATCAGCCCCAGCATTTT. Translated, it gives CAWSRRGGHNQPQHF.

This chain connects TRBV6-4 to TRBJ1-6; D is perhaps TRBD1 (6 bases). V dropped 2 bases and J dropped 9 bases, with 11 bases sitting between them. Germline V gene data show CDR1 as MRHNA and CDR2 as SNTAGT. This CDR3 spans 14 amino acids. This CDR3 reads CASSDTQGSSPLHF. CDR3 sequence (DNA): TGTGCCAGCAGTGACACGCAGGGGAGTTCACCCCTCCACTTT.

V is TRBV5-1 and J is TRBJ1-1; no clear D. CDR1 is SGHRS, CDR2 YFSETQ, per germline. The CDR3 sequence is 16 residues long. Trimming shortened V by 2 bases and J by 2 bases, and 16 bases separated the two germline ends. The CDR3 is CASSFLSRLQNTEAFF. DNA of the CDR3: TGCGCCAGCAGCTTTCTGTCCCGATTACAAAACACTGAAGCTTTCTTT.

The chain recombines TRBV4-1 with TRBJ2-4, with TRBD2 identical over 14 bases. The length of the CDR3 is 17 residues. Germline V lookup: CDR1 MGHRA, CDR2 YSYEKL. V lost 0 bases to trimming and J lost 7 bases; unmatched junction nucleotides: 5. The CDR3 DNA is TGCGCCAGCAGCCAAGAAGGGACTAGCGGGGGCGGGAACATTCAGTACTTC. Protein product: CASSQEGTSGGGNIQYF.

The V and J genes are TRBV7-2 and TRBJ1-2, with a weak D call TRBD1 (6 bases). The V end lost 4 bases, the J end lost 2 bases, and 8 bases lay between the germline ends. The CDR3 is made up of 13 amino acids. Germline CDR1 is SGHTA and CDR2 is FQGNSA. The CDR3 protein is CASSSGQNYGYTF. CDR3 nucleotides: TGTGCCAGCAGCTCCGGACAGAACTATGGCTACACCTTC.

V and J are TRBV5-1 and TRBJ2-1; 9 bases match TRBD2. This CDR3 has 14 amino acids. Germline V gene sequence: CDR1 SGHRS, CDR2 YFSETQ. The V gene end was trimmed by 4 bases and the J gene end by 7 bases; junction bases not matched to a gene: 6. CDR3 coding DNA: TGCGCCAGCAGCCCTAGCGGGAATGGGAATGAGCAGTTCTTC. It specifies CASSPSGNGNEQFF.